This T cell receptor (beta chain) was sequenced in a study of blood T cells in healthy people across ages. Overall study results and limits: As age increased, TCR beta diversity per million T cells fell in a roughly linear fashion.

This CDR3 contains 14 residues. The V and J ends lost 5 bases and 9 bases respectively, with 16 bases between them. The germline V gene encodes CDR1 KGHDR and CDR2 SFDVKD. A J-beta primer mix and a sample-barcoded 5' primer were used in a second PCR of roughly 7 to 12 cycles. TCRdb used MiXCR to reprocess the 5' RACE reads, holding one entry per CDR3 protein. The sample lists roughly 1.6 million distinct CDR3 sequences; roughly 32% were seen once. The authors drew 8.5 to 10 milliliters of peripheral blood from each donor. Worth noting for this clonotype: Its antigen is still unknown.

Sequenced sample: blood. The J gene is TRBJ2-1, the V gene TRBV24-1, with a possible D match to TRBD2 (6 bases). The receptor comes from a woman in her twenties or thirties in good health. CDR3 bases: TGTGCCACCAGTGTTGCCGGGAGTCGGATTGAGCAGTTCTTC. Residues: CATSVAGSRIEQFF.